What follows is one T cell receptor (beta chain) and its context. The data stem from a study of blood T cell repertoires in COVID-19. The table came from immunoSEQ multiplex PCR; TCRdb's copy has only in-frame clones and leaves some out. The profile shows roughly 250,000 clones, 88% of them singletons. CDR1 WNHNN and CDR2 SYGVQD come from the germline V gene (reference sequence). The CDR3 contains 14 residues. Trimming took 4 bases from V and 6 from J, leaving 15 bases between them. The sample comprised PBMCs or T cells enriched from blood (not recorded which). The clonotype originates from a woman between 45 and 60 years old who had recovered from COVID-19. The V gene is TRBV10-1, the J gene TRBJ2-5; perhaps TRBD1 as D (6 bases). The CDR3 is CASSGGQLGKTQYF. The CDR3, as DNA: TGCGCCAGCAGTGGAGGACAGTTGGGAAAGACCCAGTACTTC.